Shown below are 17 T cell receptor beta chains from a single sample sequenced in a study of T cells in Graves' hyperthyroidism and ophthalmopathy. RNA transcripts were the template for amplifying TCR beta CDR3 regions. A first-round RT-PCR of the TCR CDR3 used the HTBI primer set. MiXCR was run by TCRdb on the multiplex PCR reads, yielding one entry per CDR3 protein. The sample records under 450,000 distinct CDR3 sequences, approximately 14% being singletons. The sequencing input was blood. All receptors derive from a woman under 30 with Graves' hyperthyroidism.

The sample holds a few counts of this clonotype. The CDR3 end shows no conserved phenylalanine or tryptophan, and so a read error is likely. V usage is TRBV2 and J usage is TRBJ1-2; D gene ambiguous. V was cut by 6 bases and J by 2 bases, with 16 bases left in between. In germline, CDR1 is SNHLY, CDR2 FYNNEI. This CDR3 contains 15 residues. Here the CDR3 DNA reads TGTGCCAGCAGGATTCTGCACGCGGAAAACTATGGCTACACCCTC. As protein: CASRILHAENYGYTL.

At least ten counts were recorded for this clonotype. V gene TRBV7-2 combines with J gene TRBJ2-5; D uncertain. The CDR3 is 14 amino acids. The germline V and J ends were trimmed by 6 bases and 1 base, with 12 bases remaining between them. The germline V gene encodes CDR1 SGHTA and CDR2 FQGNSA. CDR3 residues: CASSKGGIQETQYF. CDR3 sequence (DNA): TGTGCCAGCAGTAAGGGTGGGATCCAAGAGACCCAGTACTTC.

This clonotype was counted many times. The CDR3 sequence is CASSAGRIGRSNQPQHF. The CDR3 nucleotides are TGTGCCAGCAGTGCAGGAAGGATCGGCCGTAGCAATCAGCCCCAGCATTTT. This sequence joins TRBV6-1 and TRBJ1-5; D remains ambiguous. The length of the CDR3 is 17 residues. V lost 4 bases and J 0 bases, leaving 16 bases between the germline ends. The germline V gene has CDR1 MNHNS and CDR2 SASEGT.

The rearrangement uses TRBV29-1 and TRBJ2-7; 10 bases line up with TRBD1. Unmatched junction bases numbered 6, after V lost 6 bases and J lost 7 bases. This CDR3 region has 12 residues. Per the germline V gene, CDR1 is SQVTM and CDR2 is ANQGSEA. Here the CDR3 DNA reads TGCAGCGTCGACAGGGGGCTAGGGGAGCAGTACTTC. Its protein is CSVDRGLGEQYF.

This clonotype was seen ten or more times. The gene calls are TRBV12-3 or TRBV12-4 and TRBJ2-3, with D uncertain. The CDR3 has 18 residues. The germline V and J ends were trimmed by 4 bases and 1 base, with 21 bases remaining between them. The CDR3 loop is CASSSATINDLRTDTQYF. The CDR3 nucleotides read TGTGCCAGCAGTTCGGCGACAATCAATGATCTCCGCACAGATACGCAGTATTTT.

This clonotype appeared many times. J is TRBJ1-3 and V is TRBV2, with no clear D. Per germline, CDR1 SNHLY and CDR2 FYNNEI. The CDR3 has 14 amino acids. Between the trimmed V and J ends, which lost 7 bases and 0 bases, there was a span of 10 bases. CDR3 sequence reads: CASKPPSSGNTIYF. CDR3 DNA: TGTGCCAGCAAACCCCCCAGCTCTGGAAACACCATATATTTT.

The sample holds many counts of this clonotype. CDR3 sequence (DNA): TGTGCCAGCAGCTTAGGCCCCGCATCCCAGGGATACGAGCAGTACTTC. The encoded protein is CASSLGPASQGYEQYF. The chain combines TRBV11-2 with TRBJ2-7; perhaps TRBD1 as D (5 bases). The CDR3 extends over 16 amino acids. Trimming left V 1 base short and J 4 bases short, with 17 bases between. Germline assignment: CDR1 SGHAT and CDR2 FQNNGV.

This clonotype was seen at least ten times. The V and J genes are TRBV27 and TRBJ2-7; 12 bases agree with TRBD1. With 8 bases clipped from V and 4 bases from J, the junction kept 9 bases outside the gene matches. CDR1 and CDR2 from the germline V gene are MNHEY and SMNVEV (reference sequence). This CDR3 has 15 amino acids. CDR3 nucleotide sequence: TGTGCCAGCTCCCCGGGACAGGGGGCGCGGTACGAGCAGTACTTC. Its protein product is CASSPGQGARYEQYF.

This clonotype was seen once. This rearrangement joins TRBV4-1 to TRBJ1-2; no clear D gene. The CDR3 totals 16 residues. Germline CDR1 MGHRA, CDR2 YSYEKL. V lost 0 bases, J lost 10 bases, and 21 bases lay in between. CDR3 amino acids: CASSQDTAESYGDYTF. The CDR3, as DNA: TGCGCCAGCAGCCAAGATACGGCGGAGTCCTATGGTGACTACACCTTC.

The chain employs TRBV9 and TRBJ2-3; 13 positions agree with TRBD2. Germline V CDR1 and CDR2: SGDLS, YYNGEE. J lost 5 bases, V lost 3 bases, and 6 bases had no gene match. This CDR3 is built from 16 residues. Here the CDR3 reads CASSGGLAGAVDTQYF. The CDR3 DNA reads TGTGCCAGCAGCGGCGGACTAGCGGGAGCAGTAGATACGCAGTATTTT.

This clonotype has at least ten counts. The chain has TRBV10-3 and TRBJ2-3; the match to TRBD1 covers 8 bases. V lost 5 bases, J lost 4 bases, and 8 bases stayed unmatched. The CDR3 has 15 residues. CDR1 ENHRY and CDR2 SYGVKD come from the germline V gene. The CDR3 here is CAISPRAGGADTQYF. The DNA for the CDR3 is TGTGCCATCAGTCCCCGGGCAGGGGGCGCAGATACGCAGTATTTT.

This clonotype was found many times. The chain carries TRBV10-2 and TRBJ2-1; D call uncertain. The CDR3 runs 13 residues. Trimming removed 4 bases at V and 6 bases at J, with 10 bases between. Germline V gene data show CDR1 as WSHSY and CDR2 as SAAADI. In DNA, the CDR3 is TGCGCCAGCAGTGGGTACAGTTCCAATGAGCAGTTCTTC. It encodes CASSGYSSNEQFF.

A word on this clonotype: This CDR3 is missing its conserved last phenylalanine or tryptophan, likely due to a read error. The chain links TRBV9 to TRBJ2-3, with 7 bases aligning to TRBD2. Germline lookup yields CDR1 SGDLS and CDR2 YYNGEE. CDR3 size: 16 residues. V dropped 0 bases and J dropped 1; count of bases not matched to a gene: 5. CDR3 in DNA: TGTGCCAGCAGCGTAGTTGCGGGAGACCGCACAGATACGCAGTATTCT. Its protein is CASSVVAGDRTDTQYS.

This clonotype has just a few counts. This chain joins TRBV6-2 or TRBV6-3 and TRBJ2-2, with D maybe TRBD2 (6 bases). V was cut by 2 bases and J by 7 bases, with 17 bases left in between. The CDR3 covers 16 residues. Germline V gene lookup returns CDR1 MNHEY and CDR2 SVGEGT. The CDR3 is CASSYGITGVGGELFF. The CDR3 DNA follows: TGTGCCAGCAGTTACGGGATAACGGGAGTCGGCGGGGAGCTGTTTTTT.

This clonotype was detected only a few times. V gene TRBV12-5 combines with J gene TRBJ1-5; D gene unclear. Germline CDR1 reads LGHNT; CDR2 reads FRNRAP. The germline V and J ends were trimmed by 0 bases and 11 bases, with 14 bases remaining between them. The CDR3 runs to 14 residues. CDR3 in amino acids: CASGLVEADGTQHF. The CDR3 DNA sequence: TGTGCTAGTGGTTTGGTAGAGGCTGATGGGACCCAGCATTTT.

This clonotype showed up many times. The V and J genes are TRBV29-1 and TRBJ2-3, with TRBD2 matching over 10 bases. J gave up 4 bases and V 8 bases, and 3 bases lay outside the gene matches. CDR1 and CDR2 (germline): SQVTM, ANQGSEA. The CDR3 has 12 amino acids. CDR3 sequence reads: CSKREGSDTQYF. The DNA for the CDR3 is TGCAGCAAGCGGGAGGGCTCAGATACGCAGTATTTT.

This clonotype was observed a few times. The chain carries TRBV7-2 and TRBJ2-7, with D possibly TRBD1 on 5 matching bases. The germline V gene has CDR1 SGHTA and CDR2 FQGNSA. Deletions cut 6 bases from V and 5 bases from J, with 20 bases between. CDR3 length: 15 residues. The CDR3 DNA reads TGTGCCAGCAGTTTCCGCCAGGGTCTTCGGAACGAGCAGTACTTC. Its translation is CASSFRQGLRNEQYF.